The source of this TCR beta chain is a study of blood T cell repertoires in COVID-19. Turning to the study itself: Both acute and convalescent COVID-19 samples were obtained from the United States, Italy and Spain. T cells, B-cell-depleted T cells, or PBMCs supplied cDNA or gDNA.

This CDR3 region has 14 residues. V lost 7 bases to trimming and J lost 1 base, with 12 bases between them. Looked up from germline, CDR1 is MNHEY and CDR2 is SMNVEV (reference sequence). Original analysis: Nucleated cell number was recorded as an estimate derived from reference gene primer amplification. TCRdb's table, derived via immunoSEQ multiplex PCR, lists solely in-frame clones and lacks some. V and J calls and clone size are copied from that table; D and trimming were computed from the DNA. The sample has over 200,000 clones; 65% to 85% are singletons. This TCR derives from a woman aged 45-59 years with acute or convalescent COVID-19. Specimen: peripheral blood. The rearrangement joins TRBV27 to TRBJ2-3; D may be TRBD2 (6 bases). CDR3 DNA: TGTGCCAGCAAGGAGGGGCCGGGCACAGATACGCAGTATTTT. As protein: CASKEGPGTDTQYF.